These 17 T cell receptor beta chains were all obtained from the same sample, sequenced in a study of cytomegalovirus exposure and HLA in healthy donors. The PCR ran on 60 Vbeta and 13 Jbeta primers. The assay was immunoSEQ multiplex PCR, and TCRdb's table has in-frame clones only and misses some. The repertoire consists of 100,000 to 150,000 clones, with around 83% occurring once and the leading ten covering approximately 2.6%. The specimen sequenced was PBMCs. These receptors were collected from a middle-aged man in good health and CMV-seronegative.

The chain couples TRBV4-1 to TRBJ2-7; 8 bases map to TRBD2. V lost 4 bases to trimming and J lost 2 bases; unmatched junction nucleotides: 4. Germline V gene lookup returns CDR1 MGHRA and CDR2 YSYEKL. This CDR3 is 14 amino acids long. The CDR3 reads CASSPQTSAYEQYF. CDR3 coding DNA: TGCGCCAGCAGCCCCCAGACTAGCGCCTACGAGCAGTACTTC.

The J gene is TRBJ2-5, the V gene TRBV6-5, with 8 positions matching TRBD1. Germline V gene lookup returns CDR1 MNHEY and CDR2 SVGAGI. This CDR3 spans 14 amino acids. The J segment lost 5 bases and the V segment lost 6 bases, leaving 8 bases of the junction unmatched. CDR3 nucleotides: TGTGCCAGCAGCCCTCGGACAGGGACGGAGACCCAGTACTTC. Translated: CASSPRTGTETQYF.

CDR3 amino acids: CASRTGTGAYNEQFF. The CDR3, as DNA: TGTGCCAGCAGAACCGGGACAGGGGCCTACAATGAGCAGTTCTTC. The rearrangement links TRBV2 to TRBJ2-1, with 10 bases lining up with TRBD1. CDR1 SNHLY and CDR2 FYNNEI come from the germline V gene. The CDR3 is made up of 15 amino acids. Trimming at V came to 6 bases and at J to 2 bases, leaving 4 bases not matched to a gene.

The chain links TRBV2 to TRBJ2-7, with TRBD2 identical over 8 bases. Per germline, CDR1 SNHLY and CDR2 FYNNEI. CDR3 length: 13 amino acids. The junction had 3 bases not matched to a gene; V was cut back by 6 bases and J by 2 bases. In DNA form, the CDR3 reads TGTGCCAGCAGGCCCGGGGGGGCCTACGAGCAGTACTTC. It translates to CASRPGGAYEQYF.

This chain joins TRBV6-5 and TRBJ1-1; perhaps TRBD1 as D (6 bases). V was pared by 5 bases and J by 0 bases, with 13 bases between. The CDR3 contains 15 residues. The germline V gene encodes CDR1 MNHEY and CDR2 SVGAGI. Written as DNA, the CDR3 is TGTGCCAGCAGTAGGGGGGGCTCCATGAACACTGAAGCTTTCTTT. Residues: CASSRGGSMNTEAFF.

The rearrangement joins TRBV10-3 to TRBJ1-1; maybe TRBD1 (5 bases). Germline values: CDR1 ENHRY, CDR2 SYGVKD. The CDR3 contains 16 residues. Trimming cost V 8 bases and J 0 bases, with 19 bases left between them. The CDR3 here is CAIRGTTGTMNTEAFF. CDR3 DNA: TGTGCCATCCGCGGAACAACAGGCACTATGAACACTGAAGCTTTCTTT.

The chain employs TRBV5-4 and TRBJ2-1; TRBD2 is a possible D gene (6 bases). Trimming left V 1 base short and J 13 bases short, with 12 bases between. Germline CDR1 and CDR2: SGHNT and YYREEE (reference sequence). The CDR3 is made up of 12 amino acids. The CDR3 nucleotides read TGTGCCAGCAGCTTGAGGGACTGGAAACAGTTCTTC. Its protein is CASSLRDWKQFF.

J is TRBJ2-1 and V is TRBV9, with a possible D match to TRBD2 (6 bases). Germline-derived CDR1 and CDR2 are SGDLS and YYNGEE. V lost 1 base, J lost 7 bases, and 18 bases lay in between. The CDR3 runs 16 residues. CDR3: CASSVRGLEGVNEQFF. The CDR3 nucleotides read TGTGCCAGCAGCGTACGGGGACTCGAAGGGGTAAATGAGCAGTTCTTC.

The V and J genes are TRBV27 and TRBJ2-6; 7 bases align to TRBD1. Trimming cost V 0 bases and J 3 bases; bases outside gene matches: 8. Germline lookup yields CDR1 MNHEY and CDR2 SMNVEV (reference sequence). The CDR3 runs 18 residues. The CDR3 loop reads CASSLSTGYKDGANVLTF. DNA of the CDR3: TGTGCCAGCAGTTTATCGACAGGGTATAAGGATGGGGCCAACGTCCTGACTTTC.

The rearrangement uses TRBV28 and TRBJ1-5, with 9 bases aligning to TRBD1. This CDR3 region has 18 residues. V shed 7 bases, J shed 1 base, and the junction held 14 bases outside the gene matches. Germline V gives CDR1 MDHEN, CDR2 SYDVKM. The CDR3 region is CASKVRRTGVISNQPQHF. CDR3 DNA sequence: TGTGCCAGCAAGGTACGGCGGACAGGGGTCATAAGCAATCAGCCCCAGCATTTT.

The chain joins TRBV5-1 to TRBJ2-1, with a possible D match to TRBD2 (6 bases). The ends were cut back, 0 bases at V and 4 bases at J, with 17 bases in the middle. The CDR3 extends over 17 amino acids. CDR1 and CDR2 from the germline V gene are SGHRS and YFSETQ. The CDR3 sequence: CASSLGVGGLKYNEQFF. DNA for the CDR3: TGCGCCAGCAGCTTGGGGGTCGGGGGTCTTAAGTACAATGAGCAGTTCTTC. Looking up the rest from reference TRBV5-1 and TRBJ2-1 gives the full variable domain: KAGVTQTPRYLIKTRGQQVTLSCSPISGHRSVSWYQQTPGQGLQFLFEYFSETQRNKGNFPGRFSGRQFSNSRSEMNVSTLELGDSALYLCASSLGVGGLKYNEQFFGPGTRLTVL.

The chain carries TRBV7-2 and TRBJ2-7, with D possibly being TRBD1 (6 bases). Trimming shortened V by 3 bases and J by 0 bases, and 12 bases separated the two germline ends. The CDR3 loop spans 15 amino acids. Germline lookup yields CDR1 SGHTA and CDR2 FQGNSA. The DNA for the CDR3 is TGTGCCAGCAGCTTTCGACAGGAGAGCTCCTACGAGCAGTACTTC. Translated, it gives CASSFRQESSYEQYF.

In this sample, this clone turned up once. J is TRBJ2-3 and V is TRBV9, with 12 bases that match TRBD2. There are 14 residues in the CDR3. CDR1 is SGDLS, CDR2 YYNGEE, per germline. Unmatched junction bases numbered 2, after V lost 3 bases and J lost 6 bases. CDR3 nucleotide sequence: TGTGCCAGCAGCGGGGGGACTAGCGGGGATACGCAGTATTTT. The encoded protein is CASSGGTSGDTQYF.

The J gene is TRBJ1-4, the V gene TRBV4-1, with TRBD1 matching 10 bases. The germline V gene encodes CDR1 MGHRA and CDR2 YSYEKL. This CDR3 contains 16 residues. With V trimmed by 1 base and J by 7 bases, 6 bases remained unmatched. DNA of the CDR3: TGCGCCAGCAGCCAAGGGACGACAGGGGGCCGTGAAAAACTGTTTTTT. It is translated as CASSQGTTGGREKLFF.

V gene TRBV19 combines with J gene TRBJ1-2; unclear D gene. Per the germline V gene, CDR1 is LNHDA and CDR2 is SQIVND (reference sequence). With 7 bases removed from V and 7 bases from J, the gap between germline ends came to 19 bases. CDR3 length equals 14 residues. The CDR3 nucleotides are TGTGCCAGTAATGACCCCGGCTTAGGAGGTGGCTACACCTTC. Protein product: CASNDPGLGGGYTF.

V is TRBV27 and J is TRBJ1-4; 7 positions agree with TRBD1. From germline, CDR1 is MNHEY and CDR2 SMNVEV (reference sequence). Trimming removed 6 bases from V and 7 bases from J; junction bases left unmatched: 11. The CDR3 consists of 15 residues. The DNA for the CDR3 is TGTGCCAGCAGACTACTACAGGGGTACGGTGAAAAACTGTTTTTT. Translation: CASRLLQGYGEKLFF. Using reference TRBV27 and TRBJ1-4 for the parts outside the CDR3, the full variable domain is EAQVTQNPRYLITVTGKKLTVTCSQNMNHEYMSWYRQDPGLGLRQIYYSMNVEVTDKGDVPEGYKVSRKEKRNFPLILESPSPNQTSLYFCASRLLQGYGEKLFFGSGTQLSVL.

The chain joins TRBV18 to TRBJ1-2; 9 bases match TRBD1. Germline V gives CDR1 KGHSH, CDR2 LQKENI. V was clipped by 3 bases and J by 4 bases; unmatched bases: 6. This CDR3 has 15 amino acids. The CDR3 bases are TGTGCCAGCTCACCCGGGACAGGGACGGTCTATGGCTACACCTTC. This encodes CASSPGTGTVYGYTF.